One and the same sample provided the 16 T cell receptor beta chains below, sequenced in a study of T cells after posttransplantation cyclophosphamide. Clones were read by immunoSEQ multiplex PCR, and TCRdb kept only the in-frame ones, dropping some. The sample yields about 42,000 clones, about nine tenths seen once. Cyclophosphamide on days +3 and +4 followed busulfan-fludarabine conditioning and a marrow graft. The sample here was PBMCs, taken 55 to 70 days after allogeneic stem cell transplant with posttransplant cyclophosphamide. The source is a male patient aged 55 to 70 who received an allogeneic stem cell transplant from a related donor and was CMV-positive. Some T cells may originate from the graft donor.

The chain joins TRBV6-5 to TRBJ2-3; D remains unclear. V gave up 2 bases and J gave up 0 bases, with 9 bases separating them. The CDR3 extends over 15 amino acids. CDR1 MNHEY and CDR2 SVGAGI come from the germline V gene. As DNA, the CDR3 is TGTGCCAGCAGTTACCTGGCAGGAAGCACAGATACGCAGTATTTT. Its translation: CASSYLAGSTDTQYF.

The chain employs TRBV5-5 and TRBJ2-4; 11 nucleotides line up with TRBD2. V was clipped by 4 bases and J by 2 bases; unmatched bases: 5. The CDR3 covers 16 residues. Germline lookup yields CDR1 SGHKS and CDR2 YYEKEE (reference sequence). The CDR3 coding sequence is TGTGCCAGCAGCCCGGGACTAGCGGAATCCAAAAACATTCAGTACTTC. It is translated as CASSPGLAESKNIQYF.

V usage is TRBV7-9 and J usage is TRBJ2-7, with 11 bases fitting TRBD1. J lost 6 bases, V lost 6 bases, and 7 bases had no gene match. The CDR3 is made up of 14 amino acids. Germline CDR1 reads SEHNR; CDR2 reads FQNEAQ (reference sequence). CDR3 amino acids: CASRSDRGHGEQYF. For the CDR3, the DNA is TGTGCCAGCAGATCGGACAGGGGGCATGGCGAGCAGTACTTC. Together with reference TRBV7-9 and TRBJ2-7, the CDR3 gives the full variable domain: DTGVSQNPRHKITKRGQNVTFRCDPISEHNRLYWYRQTLGQGPEFLTYFQNEAQLEKSRLLSDRFSAERPKGSFSTLEIQRTEQGDSAMYLCASRSDRGHGEQYFGPGTRLTVT.

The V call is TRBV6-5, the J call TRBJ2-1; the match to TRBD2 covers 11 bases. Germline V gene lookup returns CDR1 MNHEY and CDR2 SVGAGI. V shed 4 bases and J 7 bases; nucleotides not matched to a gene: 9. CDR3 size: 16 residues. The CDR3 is CASSWYSGGAGNEQFF. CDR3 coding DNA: TGTGCCAGCAGTTGGTATAGCGGGGGGGCGGGGAATGAGCAGTTCTTC.

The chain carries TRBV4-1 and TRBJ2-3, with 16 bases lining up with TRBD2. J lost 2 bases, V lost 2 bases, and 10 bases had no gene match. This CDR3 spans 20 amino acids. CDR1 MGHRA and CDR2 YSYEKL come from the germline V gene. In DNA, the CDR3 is TGCGCCAGCAGCCAATCCCCCGGGACTAGCGGGGGGGCCCACACAGATACGCAGTATTTT. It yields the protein CASSQSPGTSGGAHTDTQYF.

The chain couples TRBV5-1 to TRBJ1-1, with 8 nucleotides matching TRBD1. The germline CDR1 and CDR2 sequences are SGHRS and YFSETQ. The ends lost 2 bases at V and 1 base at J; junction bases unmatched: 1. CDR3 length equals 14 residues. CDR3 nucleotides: TGCGCCAGCAGCTTTGGACAGGGGAACACTGAAGCTTTCTTT. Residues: CASSFGQGNTEAFF.

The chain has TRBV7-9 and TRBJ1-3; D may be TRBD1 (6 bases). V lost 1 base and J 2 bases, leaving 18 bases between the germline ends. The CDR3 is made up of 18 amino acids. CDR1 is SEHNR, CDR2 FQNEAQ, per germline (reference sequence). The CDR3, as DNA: TGTGCCAGCAGCTTAGGGGTTAACAGGGAACTAACTGGAAACACCATATATTTT. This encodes CASSLGVNRELTGNTIYF.

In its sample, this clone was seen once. The CDR3 is CASSLGPMNTEAFF. CDR3 nucleotide sequence: TGCGCCAGCAGCTTGGGTCCTATGAACACTGAAGCTTTCTTT. The rearrangement uses TRBV5-1 and TRBJ1-1; D not certain. The CDR3 is 14 residues long. Germline assignment: CDR1 SGHRS and CDR2 YFSETQ. V was trimmed by 0 bases and J by 0 bases, leaving 6 bases between them.

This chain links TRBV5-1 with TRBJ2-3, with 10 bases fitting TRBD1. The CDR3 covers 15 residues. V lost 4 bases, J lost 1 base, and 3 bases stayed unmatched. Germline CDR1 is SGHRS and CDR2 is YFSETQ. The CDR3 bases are TGCGCCAGCAGCGCCGGGACAGGGGGCACAGATACGCAGTATTTT. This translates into CASSAGTGGTDTQYF.

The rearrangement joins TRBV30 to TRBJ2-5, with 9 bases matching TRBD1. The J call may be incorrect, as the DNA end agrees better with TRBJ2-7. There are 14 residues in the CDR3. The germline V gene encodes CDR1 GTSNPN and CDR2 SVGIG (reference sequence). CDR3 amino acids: CAWSPGTGYYEQYF. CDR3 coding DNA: TGTGCCTGGAGTCCCGGGACAGGGTACTACGAGCAGTACTTC.

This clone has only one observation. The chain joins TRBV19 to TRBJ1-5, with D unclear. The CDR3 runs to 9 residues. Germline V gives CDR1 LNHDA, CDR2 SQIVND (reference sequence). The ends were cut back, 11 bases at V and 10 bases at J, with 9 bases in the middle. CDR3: CAPTGPQHF. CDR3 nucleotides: TGTGCCCCAACCGGTCCCCAGCATTTT.

The CDR3 DNA follows: TGCGCCAGCAGCTTGGAAACAGGGGGCCGAAACACTGAAGCTTTCTTT. Protein sequence: CASSLETGGRNTEAFF. V and J are TRBV5-1 and TRBJ1-1, with 9 positions matching TRBD1. CDR3 length: 16 residues. Germline V lookup: CDR1 SGHRS, CDR2 YFSETQ. The V segment lost 0 bases and the J segment 2 bases; nucleotides outside the gene matches: 5.

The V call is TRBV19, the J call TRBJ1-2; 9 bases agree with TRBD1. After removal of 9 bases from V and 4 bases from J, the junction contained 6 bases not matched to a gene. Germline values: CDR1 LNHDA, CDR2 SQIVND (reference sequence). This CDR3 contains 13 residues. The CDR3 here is CASGTGQGYGYTF. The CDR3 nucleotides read TGTGCCAGCGGGACAGGGCAAGGCTATGGCTACACCTTC. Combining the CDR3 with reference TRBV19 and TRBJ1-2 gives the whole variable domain DGGITQSPKYLFRKEGQNVTLSCEQNLNHDAMYWYRQDPGQGLRLIYYSQIVNDFQKGDIAEGYSVSREKKESFPLTVTSAQKNPTAFYLCASGTGQGYGYTFGSGTRLTVV.

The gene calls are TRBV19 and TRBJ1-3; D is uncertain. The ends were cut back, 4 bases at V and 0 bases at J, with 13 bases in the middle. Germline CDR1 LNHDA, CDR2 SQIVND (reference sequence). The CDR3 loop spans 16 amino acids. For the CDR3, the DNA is TGTGCCAGTAGTACCCGGACTGACCTCTCTGGAAACACCATATATTTT. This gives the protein CASSTRTDLSGNTIYF.

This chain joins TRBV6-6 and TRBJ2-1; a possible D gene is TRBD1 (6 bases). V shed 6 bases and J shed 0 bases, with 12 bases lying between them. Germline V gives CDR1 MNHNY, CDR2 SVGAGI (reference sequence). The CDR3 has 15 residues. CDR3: CASSRGQPSYNEQFF. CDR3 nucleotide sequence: TGTGCCAGCAGCCGGGGACAACCCTCCTACAATGAGCAGTTCTTC.

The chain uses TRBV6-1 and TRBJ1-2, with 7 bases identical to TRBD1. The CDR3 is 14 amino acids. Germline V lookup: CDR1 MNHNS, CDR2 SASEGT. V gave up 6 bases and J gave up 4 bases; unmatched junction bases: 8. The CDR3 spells CASRLGGQLYGYTF. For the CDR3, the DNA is TGTGCCAGCAGACTGGGGGGACAGCTCTATGGCTACACCTTC.